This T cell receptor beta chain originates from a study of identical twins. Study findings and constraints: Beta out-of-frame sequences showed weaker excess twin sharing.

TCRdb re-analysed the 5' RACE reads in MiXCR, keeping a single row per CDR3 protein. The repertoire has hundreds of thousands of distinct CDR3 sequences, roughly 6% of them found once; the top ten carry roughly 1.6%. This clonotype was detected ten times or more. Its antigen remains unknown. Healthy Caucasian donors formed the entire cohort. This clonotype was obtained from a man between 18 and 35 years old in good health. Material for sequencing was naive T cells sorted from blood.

The CDR3 nucleotides read TGTGCCAGCAGTCCAGGACAGCTACACACTGAAGCTTTCTTT. Translation gives CASSPGQLHTEAFF. The chain employs TRBV6-1 and TRBJ1-1; weak D call: TRBD1 (6 bases). CDR3 length equals 14 residues. V dropped 5 bases and J dropped 3 bases, with 13 bases sitting between them. Germline V lookup: CDR1 MNHNS, CDR2 SASEGT.